What follows are 12 T cell receptor beta chains derived from one specimen sequenced in a study of tumor and adjacent non-tumor tissue in lung cancer. TCRbeta libraries were built with three rounds of nested PCR, modified from ARM-PCR. TCRdb used MiXCR to reprocess the multiplex PCR reads, holding one entry per CDR3 protein. The sample yields 70,000 to 90,000 distinct CDR3 sequences, approximately 68% seen once. The template was RNA from unsorted bulk tissue. More than 3 cm separated this lung sample from the edge of the tumor. The sample taken for sequencing was distant non-tumor lung tissue. These TCRs come from a woman between 45 and 65 years old with non-small cell lung cancer.

A remark on this clonotype: Possible read error: a much larger clone is one base away. V gene TRBV29-1 combines with J gene TRBJ2-3; D unclear. CDR3 size: 14 residues. In germline, CDR1 is SQVTM, CDR2 ANQGSEA. CDR3 residues: CNVEKSRSTDTQYF. For the CDR3, the DNA is TGCAACGTTGAAAAGTCCCGGAGCACAGATACGCAGTATTTT.

Turning to this clonotype: This sequence may be a read error, since a much larger clone differs from it by one base. The gene calls are TRBV24-1 and TRBJ2-7; TRBD1 might be the D (6 bases). Germline lookup yields CDR1 KGHDR and CDR2 SFDVKD. This CDR3 spans 13 amino acids. V was trimmed by 10 bases and J by 0 bases, leaving 12 bases between them. The DNA of the CDR3 is TGTGCCACGGCCGAGACAGGCTCCTACGAGCAGTACTTC. Translated, it gives CATAETGSYEQYF.

The chain employs TRBV5-1 and TRBJ1-1, with TRBD1 matching over 7 bases. The CDR3 covers 15 residues. Germline V gene data show CDR1 as SGHRS and CDR2 as YFSETQ. J was trimmed by 6 bases and V by 0 bases; bases with no gene match: 8. The CDR3 loop is CASSLGDREDAEAFF. The CDR3 coding sequence is TGCGCCAGCAGCTTGGGAGACAGGGAGGATGCTGAAGCTTTCTTT.

CDR3 sequence reads: CASSSGRCRIYEQYF. CDR3 nucleotides: TGTGCCAGCAGCTCGGGGAGATGCAGGATCTACGAGCAGTACTTC. The chain joins TRBV11-2 to TRBJ2-7; D may be TRBD2 (5 bases). Germline V lookup: CDR1 SGHAT, CDR2 FQNNGV. The length of the CDR3 is 15 residues. Deletions cut 4 bases from V and 3 bases from J, with 16 bases between. Full variable domain (remainder filled in from reference TRBV11-2 and TRBJ2-7): EAGVAQSPRYKIIEKRQSVAFWCNPISGHATLYWYQQILGQGPKLLIQFQNNGVVDDSQLPKDRFSAERLKGVDSTLKIQPAKLEDSAVYLCASSSGRCRIYEQYFGPGTRLTVT.

The sample holds many counts of this clonotype. V usage is TRBV6-5 and J usage is TRBJ1-6, with D unresolved. V lost 0 bases and J 1 base, leaving 13 bases between the germline ends. The CDR3 contains 18 residues. Germline V lookup: CDR1 MNHEY, CDR2 SVGAGI. The CDR3 region has the DNA TGTGCCAGCAGTTACTCGTTGGGAACGGAATCCTATAATTCACCCCTCCACTTT. Encoded protein: CASSYSLGTESYNSPLHF.

Points on this clonotype: Given a much more abundant clone one base away, this may be a read error. The gene calls are TRBV12-3 or TRBV12-4 and TRBJ2-5, with 8 bases matching TRBD1. Trimming removed 8 bases from V and 4 bases from J; junction bases left unmatched: 6. The CDR3 loop spans 13 amino acids. CDR3 nucleotide sequence: TGTGCCAGCCGTGAAGGACAGGGAGAGACCCAGTACTTC. Its protein product is CASREGQGETQYF.

Points on this clonotype: A clone one base away is much larger, so this may be a read error. The gene calls are TRBV28 and TRBJ2-5, with 8 bases fitting TRBD2. The CDR3 loop spans 13 amino acids. Germline V gene data show CDR1 as MDHEN and CDR2 as SYDVKM. CDR3 in DNA: TGTGCCAGCAATAGCGGGATACGTGAGAGCCAGTACTTC. Protein product: CASNSGIRESQYF.

Only one count was recorded for this clonotype. Given a much more abundant clone one base away, this may be a read error. The rearrangement uses TRBV6-5 and TRBJ2-6, with D possibly matching TRBD1 (6 bases). The CDR3 covers 15 residues. CDR1 and CDR2 (germline): MNHEY, SVGAGI. The CDR3 here is CASSGQSSGANVPTF. CDR3 DNA sequence: TGTGCCAGCAGTGGACAGAGCTCTGGGGCCAACGTCCCGACTTTC.

The rearrangement joins TRBV5-1 to TRBJ1-1; TRBD1 agrees at 10 bases. Germline V lookup: CDR1 SGHRS, CDR2 YFSETQ. This CDR3 comprises 15 residues. The V segment lost 0 bases and the J segment 4 bases; nucleotides outside the gene matches: 3. The CDR3 here is CASSLAGTGVTEAFF. The CDR3 DNA is TGCGCCAGCAGCTTGGCCGGGACAGGGGTCACTGAAGCTTTCTTT.

To note about this clonotype: It may be a read error: a sequence one base away is much more abundant. The rearrangement joins TRBV20-1 to TRBJ2-3; D ambiguous. V was pared by 2 bases and J by 0 bases, with 9 bases between. Germline V gives CDR1 DFQATT, CDR2 SNEGSKA (reference sequence). This CDR3 is 14 amino acids long. The CDR3 region is CSARSIGSTDTQYF. The CDR3 DNA sequence: TGCAGTGCTAGATCTATCGGGAGCACAGATACGCAGTATTTT.

A word on this clonotype: The conserved final phenylalanine or tryptophan is absent from the CDR3, which likely points to a read error. The chain carries TRBV3-1 and TRBJ1-1; D is unclear. Germline V gene lookup returns CDR1 LGHDT and CDR2 YNNKEL (reference sequence). This CDR3 has 13 amino acids. Trimming left V 10 bases short and J 2 bases short, with 14 bases between. CDR3 sequence (DNA): TGTGCCACCCAAAGGGCGGAAAACACTGAAGCTTTCTCT. It encodes CATQRAENTEAFS.

Remarks on this clonotype: Relative to the germline gene, one junction end is altered; a read error may explain this. The chain carries TRBV11-2 and TRBJ2-7, with 8 nucleotides matching TRBD1. The CDR3 loop spans 15 amino acids. The V gene's germline CDR1 is SGHAT and CDR2 FQNNGV. The CDR3 region has the DNA TGTGCAAGCAGCTCTGGGACAGGCCGGAGCTACGAGCAGTACTTC. Its translation: CASSSGTGRSYEQYF.